Listed below are T cell receptor beta chains from one sample, sequenced in a study of blood T cell repertoires in COVID-19. Generated by immunoSEQ multiplex PCR, the TCRdb table keeps only in-frame clones and is missing some. The data contain 150,000 to 200,000 clones, approximately 84% of them seen just once; the ten biggest clones take up about 2.7%. The sample consisted of peripheral blood. These TCRs come from a human donor with acute or convalescent COVID-19. The donor label of this sample is uncertain. The CDR3 runs from the conserved cysteine through the conserved F or W. D genes are given only for firm matches.

>TRBV7-6|TRBJ2-2|.
TGTGCCAGCAGCTTAGAGGGCCACCGGGGTGGGGAGCTGTTTTTT
CASSLEGHRGGELFF
>TRBV5-8|TRBJ2-3|.
TGTGCCAGCAGCCCCACTGCAGATACGCAGTATTTT
CASSPTADTQYF
>TRBV5-8|TRBJ1-5|TRBD1
TGTGCCAGCAGCCCGGACAGGGATCAGCCCCAGCATTTT
CASSPDRDQPQHF
>TRBV28|TRBJ1-1|TRBD1
TGTGCCAGCAGGACCACAGGGGGGACTGAAGCTTTCTTT
CASRTTGGTEAFF
>TRBV29-1|TRBJ1-2|TRBD1
TGCAGCGTTGCTGACAGGGCGAAAGGTGTTCGGGACTATGGCTACACCTTC
CSVADRAKGVRDYGYTF
>TRBV6-5|TRBJ1-6|.
TGTGCCAGCAGCAACAGGGAGAGAGCTTCACCCCTCCACTTT
CASSNRERASPLHF
>TRBV19|TRBJ1-6|.
TGTGCCAGTAAGGGGGTGGTTTCTATAAGTTCACCCCTCCACTTT
CASKGVVSISSPLHF
>TRBV5-5|TRBJ1-1|.
TGTGCCAGCCAGGTGGGGGGTTTGGGCACTGAAGCTTTCTTT
CASQVGGLGTEAFF
>TRBV7-9|TRBJ2-3|TRBD2
TGTGCCGGATCACCTCCGGGACTAGCGGGGGTAGATACGCAGTATTTT
CAGSPPGLAGVDTQYF
>TRBV11-2|TRBJ2-7|TRBD2
TGTGCCAGCAGCTTAGTGCCGCTAGCGGGGCACGAGCAGTACTTC
CASSLVPLAGHEQYF